The present TCR beta chain was sequenced within a study of blood T cells in healthy people across ages. Study-level findings and limits: Those diversity estimates obtained from one million T cells were thought to be underestimates. Reliance upon unsorted PBMCs precluded definitive naive versus antigen-experienced comparison.

At least 5 micrograms of total RNA were extracted per sample. There are 10 residues in the CDR3. Germline assignment: CDR1 SNHLY and CDR2 FYNNEI. The V end was cut by 9 bases, the J end by 4 bases, with 6 bases between. About this clonotype: Its antigen remains unidentified. A read error is possible here, since a much larger clone lies one base away.

A second PCR, run for roughly 7 to 12 cycles, used a sample-barcoded 5' primer plus a J-beta primer mix. Each single sample gave us at least 2.5 million CDR3-containing paired-end reads. One entry per CDR3 protein results from TCRdb running MiXCR on the 5' RACE reads. Of about 380,000 distinct CDR3 sequences in the sample, approximately 47% are singletons; the top ten hold approximately 51%. The sample comprised blood. The source is a man aged 55-75 years in good health. The chain uses TRBV2 and TRBJ1-2; D perhaps matches TRBD1 (6 bases). CDR3 bases: TGTGCCAGGGACAGCTATGGCTACACCTTC. Translating gives CARDSYGYTF.